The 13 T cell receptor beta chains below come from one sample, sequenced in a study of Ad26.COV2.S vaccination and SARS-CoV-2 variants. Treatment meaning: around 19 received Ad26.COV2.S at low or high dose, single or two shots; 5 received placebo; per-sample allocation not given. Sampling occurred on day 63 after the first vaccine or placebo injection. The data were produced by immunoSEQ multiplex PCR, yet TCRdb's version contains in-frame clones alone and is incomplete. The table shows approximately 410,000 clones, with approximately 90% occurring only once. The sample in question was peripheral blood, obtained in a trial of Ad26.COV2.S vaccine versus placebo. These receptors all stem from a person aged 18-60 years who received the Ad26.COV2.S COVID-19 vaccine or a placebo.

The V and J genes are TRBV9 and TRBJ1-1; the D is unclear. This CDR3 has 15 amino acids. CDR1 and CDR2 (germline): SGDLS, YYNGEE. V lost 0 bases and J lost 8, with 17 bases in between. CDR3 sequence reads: CASSVATGGRYEAFF. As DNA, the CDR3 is TGTGCCAGCAGCGTAGCTACGGGAGGACGGTACGAAGCTTTCTTT.

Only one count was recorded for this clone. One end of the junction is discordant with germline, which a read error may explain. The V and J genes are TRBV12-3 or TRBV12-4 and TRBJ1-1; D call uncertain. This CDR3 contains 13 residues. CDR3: CASSLGHNTEAFF. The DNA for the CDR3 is TGTGCCAGCAGCTTAGGGCACAACACTGAAGCTTTCTTT.

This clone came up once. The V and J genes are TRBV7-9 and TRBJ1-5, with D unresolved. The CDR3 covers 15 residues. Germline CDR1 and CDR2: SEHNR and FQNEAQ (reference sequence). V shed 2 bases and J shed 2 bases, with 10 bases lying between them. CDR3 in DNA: TGTGCCAGCAGCTTATCCGGGGTACGCAATCAGCCCCAGCATTTT. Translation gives CASSLSGVRNQPQHF.

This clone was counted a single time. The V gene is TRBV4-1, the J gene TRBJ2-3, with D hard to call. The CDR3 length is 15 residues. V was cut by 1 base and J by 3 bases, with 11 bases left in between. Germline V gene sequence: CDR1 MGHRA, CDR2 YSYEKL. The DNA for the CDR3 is TGCGCCAGCAGCCAAGTTAAGATCGGGACAGATACGCAGTATTTT. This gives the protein CASSQVKIGTDTQYF.

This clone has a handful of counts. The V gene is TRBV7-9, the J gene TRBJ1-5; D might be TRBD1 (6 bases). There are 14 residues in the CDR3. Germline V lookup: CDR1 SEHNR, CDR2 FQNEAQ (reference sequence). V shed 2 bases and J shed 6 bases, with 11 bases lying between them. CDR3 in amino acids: CASSLSGDRQPQHF. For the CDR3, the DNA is TGTGCCAGCAGCTTATCAGGGGACCGTCAGCCCCAGCATTTT. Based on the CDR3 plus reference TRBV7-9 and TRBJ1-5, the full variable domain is DTGVSQNPRHKITKRGQNVTFRCDPISEHNRLYWYRQTLGQGPEFLTYFQNEAQLEKSRLLSDRFSAERPKGSFSTLEIQRTEQGDSAMYLCASSLSGDRQPQHFGDGTRLSIL.

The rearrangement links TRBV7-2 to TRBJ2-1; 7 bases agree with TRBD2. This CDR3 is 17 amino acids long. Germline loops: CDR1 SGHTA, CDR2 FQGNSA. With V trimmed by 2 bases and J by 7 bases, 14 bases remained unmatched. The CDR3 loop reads CASSLIATSGRGNEQFF. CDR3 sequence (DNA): TGTGCCAGCAGCTTAATAGCCACCAGTGGGAGGGGAAATGAGCAGTTCTTC.

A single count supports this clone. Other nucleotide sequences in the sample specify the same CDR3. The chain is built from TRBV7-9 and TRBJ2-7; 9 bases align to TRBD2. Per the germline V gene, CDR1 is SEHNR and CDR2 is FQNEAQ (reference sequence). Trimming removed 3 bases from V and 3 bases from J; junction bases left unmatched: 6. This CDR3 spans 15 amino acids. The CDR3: CASSLAGGGLYEQYF. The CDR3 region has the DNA TGTGCCAGCAGCTTGGCGGGGGGGGGCCTCTACGAGCAGTACTTC.

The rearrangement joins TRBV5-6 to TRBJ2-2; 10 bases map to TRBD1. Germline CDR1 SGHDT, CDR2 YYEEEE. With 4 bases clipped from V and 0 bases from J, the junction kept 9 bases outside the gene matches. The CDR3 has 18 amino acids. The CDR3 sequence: CASSPSGTGVPNTGELFF. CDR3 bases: TGTGCCAGCAGCCCGTCCGGGACAGGGGTTCCGAACACCGGGGAGCTGTTTTTT.

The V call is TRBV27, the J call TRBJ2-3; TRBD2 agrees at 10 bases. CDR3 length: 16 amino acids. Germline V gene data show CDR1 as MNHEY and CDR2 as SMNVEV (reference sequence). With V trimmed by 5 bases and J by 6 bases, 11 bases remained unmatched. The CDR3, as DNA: TGTGCCAGCAGTACAAACCCTAGCGGGGGCGTCGATACGCAGTATTTT. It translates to CASSTNPSGGVDTQYF.

CDR3 residues: CASSRGRGGEITDTQYF. For the CDR3, the DNA is TGTGCCAGTAGTCGAGGTAGGGGTGGGGAAATCACAGATACGCAGTATTTT. The chain recombines TRBV19 with TRBJ2-3, with D possibly being TRBD1 (5 bases). From germline, CDR1 is LNHDA and CDR2 SQIVND (reference sequence). The germline V and J ends were trimmed by 5 bases and 2 bases, with 20 bases remaining between them. This CDR3 region has 17 residues.

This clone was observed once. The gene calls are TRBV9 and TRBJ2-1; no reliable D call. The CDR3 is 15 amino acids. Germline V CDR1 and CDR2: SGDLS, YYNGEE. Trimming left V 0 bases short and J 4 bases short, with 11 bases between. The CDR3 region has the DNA TGTGCCAGCAGCGTAGGGCAGTACACATACAATGAGCAGTTCTTC. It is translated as CASSVGQYTYNEQFF.

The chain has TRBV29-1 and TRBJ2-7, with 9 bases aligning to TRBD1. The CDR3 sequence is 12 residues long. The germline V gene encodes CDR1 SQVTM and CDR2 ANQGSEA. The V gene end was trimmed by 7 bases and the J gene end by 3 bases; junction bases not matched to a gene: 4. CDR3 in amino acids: CSAQGQGYEQYF. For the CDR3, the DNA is TGCAGCGCCCAGGGACAGGGCTACGAGCAGTACTTC.

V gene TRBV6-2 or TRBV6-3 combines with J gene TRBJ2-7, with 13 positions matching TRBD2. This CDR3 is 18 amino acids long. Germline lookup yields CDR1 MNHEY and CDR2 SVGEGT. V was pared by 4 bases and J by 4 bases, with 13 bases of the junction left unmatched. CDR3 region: CASSSPELAGGQPYEQYF. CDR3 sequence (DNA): TGTGCCAGCAGTTCTCCCGAACTAGCGGGGGGGCAACCTTACGAGCAGTACTTC.